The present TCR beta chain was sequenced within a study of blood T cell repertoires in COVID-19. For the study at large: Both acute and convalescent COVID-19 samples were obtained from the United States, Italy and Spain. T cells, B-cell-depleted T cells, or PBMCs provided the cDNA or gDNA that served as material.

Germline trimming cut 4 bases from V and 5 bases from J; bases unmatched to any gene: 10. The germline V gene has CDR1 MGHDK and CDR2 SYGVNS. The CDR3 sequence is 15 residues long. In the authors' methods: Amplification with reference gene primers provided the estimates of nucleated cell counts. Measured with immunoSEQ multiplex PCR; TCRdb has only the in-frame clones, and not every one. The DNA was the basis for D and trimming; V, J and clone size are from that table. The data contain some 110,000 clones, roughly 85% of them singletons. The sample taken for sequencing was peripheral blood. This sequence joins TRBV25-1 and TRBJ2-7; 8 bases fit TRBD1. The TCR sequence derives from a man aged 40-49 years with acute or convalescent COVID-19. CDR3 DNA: TGTGCCAGCAGTGCTGCGGACAGGGAGGACCACGAGCAGTACTTC. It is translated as CASSAADREDHEQYF.